One T cell receptor beta chain is described in this entry. Library preparation (for TCRbeta) was performed with unique molecular identifiers. TCRdb reprocessed the PCR reads via MiXCR and lists one record per CDR3 protein. The data contain about 400,000 distinct CDR3 sequences, around 20% of them singletons. This sample stems from a study of T-cell reconstitution after alpha-beta-depleted transplantation in children. From germline, CDR1 is DFQATT and CDR2 SNEGSKA (reference sequence). This CDR3 region has 18 residues. The V gene lost 6 bases and the J gene lost 1 base, with 26 bases spanning the gap. Sequenced material: PBMCs from the stem cell graft donor, taken from the stem cell graft. This chain joins TRBV20-1 and TRBJ2-3; a possible D gene is TRBD2 (6 bases). This clonotype was obtained from a human donor who donated a stem cell graft to a child with acute myeloid leukemia. CDR3 bases: TGCAGTGCAACACTATTCCACTCGGGGAGGCTAGGCACAGATACGCAGTATTTT. Amino acid sequence: CSATLFHSGRLGTDTQYF.